This T cell receptor beta chain was identified in a study of T cell responses to AZD1222 COVID-19 vaccine. The CDR3 totals 14 residues. V was cut by 5 bases and J by 0 bases, with 7 bases left in between. Per the germline V gene, CDR1 is LGHDT and CDR2 is YNNKEL (reference sequence). Comment on this clone: The antigen remains undetermined.

This table comes from immunoSEQ multiplex PCR, and its TCRdb copy is limited to in-frame clones, with some not included. The top ten hold about 1.3% of the sample, which has about 160,000 clones, roughly 94% seen once. Notes on the study in general: Receipt of two AZD1222 doses was followed by a rise in Spike-specific TCR breadth and depth. Nearly half of unique spike-specific TCRs reportedly avoided B.1.351 and B.1.1.7 mutated regions. Seropositive at baseline were only a handful of AZD1222 recipients.

The rearrangement links TRBV3-1 (or the pseudogene TRBV3-2) to TRBJ2-2; tentative D call: TRBD1 (6 bases). This clonotype originated in an adult in good health. The sequences come from peripheral blood, collected on day 0 of AZD1222 vaccination. The CDR3 coding sequence is TGTGCCAGCAGCGAGGGGGCGAACACCGGGGAGCTGTTTTTT. It encodes CASSEGANTGELFF.